A single sample gave rise to the 19 T cell receptor beta chains below, sequenced in a study of human T cells and chemical hapten exposure. As to time point: patch test 2, 6 weeks after DPC sensitization. Noted treatment: therapeutic diphenylcyclopropenone sensitization with weekly scalp DPC. TCRdb used MiXCR to reprocess the RACE reads, holding one entry per CDR3 protein. The data show around 360,000 distinct CDR3 sequences, about 6.9% seen once. The sequencing here drew on whole blood, taken in connection with sensitization to the hapten diphenylcyclopropenone (DPC). The origin of the receptors is a woman under 30 with alopecia areata. Some clones in this sample may be carry-over from other donors' samples.

This clonotype has ten or more counts. V usage is TRBV20-1 and J usage is TRBJ2-7; 7 nucleotides line up with TRBD1. The CDR3 covers 13 residues. Germline assignment: CDR1 DFQATT and CDR2 SNEGSKA (reference sequence). The V segment lost 4 bases and the J segment 3 bases; nucleotides outside the gene matches: 6. The CDR3 here is CSANRGLLYEQYF. Here the CDR3 DNA reads TGCAGTGCTAACAGGGGCCTTCTCTACGAGCAGTACTTC.

This clonotype was seen at least ten times. The chain is built from TRBV18 and TRBJ1-1; tentative D call: TRBD1 (5 bases). Germline lookup yields CDR1 KGHSH and CDR2 LQKENI. CDR3 length equals 14 residues. Between the trimmed V and J ends, which lost 1 base and 3 bases, there was a span of 9 bases. The CDR3 reads CASSPRDGDTEAFF. The DNA for the CDR3 is TGTGCCAGCTCACCACGGGACGGGGACACTGAAGCTTTCTTT.

There are a few counts of this clonotype. The J gene is TRBJ2-7, the V gene TRBV12-3 or TRBV12-4; D is unresolved. CDR3 length: 10 residues. With 8 bases removed from V and 7 bases from J, the gap between germline ends came to 9 bases. CDR3 DNA sequence: TGTGCCAGCGGGTTGAGGGAGCAGTACTTC. The encoded protein is CASGLREQYF.

This clonotype showed up just once. This sequence joins TRBV9 and TRBJ2-7, with TRBD2 matching over 8 bases. J was trimmed by 2 bases and V by 3 bases; bases with no gene match: 4. CDR3 length: 14 residues. Germline CDR1 is SGDLS and CDR2 is YYNGEE. In DNA form, the CDR3 reads TGTGCCAGCAGCGGATACGGGGGGGCCTACGAGCAGTACTTC. It specifies CASSGYGGAYEQYF. The full variable domain, rest sourced from reference TRBV9 and TRBJ2-7, is DSGVTQTPKHLITATGQRVTLRCSPRSGDLSVYWYQQSLDQGLQFLIQYYNGEERAKGNILERFSAQQFPDLHSELNLSSLELGDSALYFCASSGYGGAYEQYFGPGTRLTVT.

This clonotype was seen repeatedly, ten times or more. This chain connects TRBV20-1 to TRBJ2-3, with no clear D. The V end lost 2 bases, the J end lost 1 base, and 13 bases lay between the germline ends. The CDR3 spans 15 residues. Germline CDR1 is DFQATT and CDR2 is SNEGSKA (reference sequence). The CDR3 DNA reads TGCAGTGCTAGAACCCCTGCCTTACGCACAGATACGCAGTATTTT. It yields the protein CSARTPALRTDTQYF.

The V and J genes are TRBV25-1 and TRBJ2-3; D is perhaps TRBD2 (5 bases). CDR1 and CDR2 (germline): MGHDK, SYGVNS. This CDR3 is built from 15 residues. V was shortened by 4 bases and J by 3 bases, with 14 bases between the two germline ends. CDR3 nucleotide sequence: TGTGCCAGCAGTGGGCTCGGGATAGAGACAGATACGCAGTATTTT. Translated: CASSGLGIETDTQYF.

Ten or more counts support this clonotype. The V and J genes are TRBV29-1 and TRBJ2-5; no definite D call. The CDR3 length is 10 residues. Trimming shortened V by 7 bases and J by 6 bases, and 9 bases separated the two germline ends. Germline V CDR1 and CDR2: SQVTM, ANQGSEA. The CDR3 is CSAQAQTQYF. In nucleotides, the CDR3 is TGCAGCGCTCAGGCACAGACCCAGTACTTC.

Only a few counts were recorded for this clonotype. The gene calls are TRBV27 and TRBJ2-1, with D tentatively TRBD1 (6 bases). Germline CDR1 reads MNHEY; CDR2 reads SMNVEV (reference sequence). Trimming removed 5 bases at V and 9 bases at J, with 17 bases between. The CDR3 spans 14 residues. CDR3 DNA: TGTGCCAGCAGTGTGAAACAACAGGGCCGTGAGCAGTTCTTC. Translated: CASSVKQQGREQFF.

This clonotype was recorded a few times. This chain joins TRBV12-3 or TRBV12-4 and TRBJ1-4; D might be TRBD1 (5 bases). The CDR3 length is 15 residues. V was trimmed by 2 bases and J by 4 bases, leaving 11 bases between them. The CDR3 bases are TGTGCCAGCAGTTTACGCGGGGGGGGTAATGAAAAACTGTTTTTT. This gives the protein CASSLRGGGNEKLFF.

This clonotype was observed at least ten times. This rearrangement joins TRBV7-3 to TRBJ2-3, with D perhaps assigned TRBD1 or TRBD2 (5 bases each). The CDR3 is made up of 14 amino acids. The V end was cut by 5 bases, the J end by 5 bases, with 14 bases between. Germline CDR1 is SGHTA and CDR2 is FQGTGA. DNA for the CDR3: TGTGCCAGCAGCCCGGGACGGGCCGGAGATACGCAGTATTTT. It encodes CASSPGRAGDTQYF. Full variable domain (missing parts from reference TRBV7-3 and TRBJ2-3): GAGVSQTPSNKVTEKGKYVELRCDPISGHTALYWYRQSLGQGPEFLIYFQGTGAADDSGLPNDRFFAVRPEGSVSTLKIQRTERGDSAVYLCASSPGRAGDTQYFGPGTRLTVL.

The sample holds a few counts of this clonotype. The rearrangement links TRBV3-1 to TRBJ2-3; D is perhaps TRBD1 or TRBD2 (5 bases each). This CDR3 contains 14 residues. Germline V gives CDR1 LGHDT, CDR2 YNNKEL (reference sequence). V dropped 0 bases and J dropped 5 bases, with 9 bases sitting between them. CDR3: CASSQEGVGDTQYF. DNA for the CDR3: TGTGCCAGCAGCCAAGAGGGGGTCGGAGATACGCAGTATTTT.

This clonotype came up many times. V usage is TRBV10-2 and J usage is TRBJ1-4; D gene uncertain. The germline V and J ends were trimmed by 4 bases and 6 bases, with 9 bases remaining between them. The germline gives CDR1 WSHSY, CDR2 SAAADI. CDR3 size: 13 residues. The CDR3 sequence is CASSAGVDEKLFF. As DNA, the CDR3 is TGCGCCAGCAGTGCCGGGGTTGATGAAAAACTGTTTTTT.

J is TRBJ1-5 and V is TRBV6-5; 11 positions match TRBD1. The CDR3 runs to 17 residues. Germline CDR1 and CDR2: MNHEY and SVGAGI. The J segment lost 5 bases and the V segment lost 5 bases, leaving 11 bases of the junction unmatched. In DNA, the CDR3 is TGTGCCAGCAGTGATTGGACAGGGGGCGGACTTCATCAGCCCCAGCATTTT. Translating gives CASSDWTGGGLHQPQHF.

Only a few counts were recorded for this clonotype. The chain couples TRBV5-1 to TRBJ1-2; possible D gene TRBD1, 5 bases. The CDR3 consists of 15 residues. V lost 4 bases and J lost 3, with 16 bases in between. Germline lookup yields CDR1 SGHRS and CDR2 YFSETQ. In DNA form, the CDR3 reads TGCGCCAGCAGCCGCGATTGGGGGGATGACTATGGCTACACCTTC. Translated: CASSRDWGDDYGYTF.

Turning to this clonotype: It may be a read error: a sequence one base away is much more abundant. The chain is built from TRBV4-1 and TRBJ2-3; 10 nucleotides match TRBD2. The germline gives CDR1 MGHRA, CDR2 YSYEKL. The CDR3 totals 17 residues. The CDR3 is CASIQGPLAGRGDTQYF. The CDR3 region has the DNA TGCGCCAGCATCCAAGGTCCACTAGCGGGGAGAGGAGATACGCAGTATTTT.

The rearrangement joins TRBV7-3 to TRBJ2-3; D is perhaps TRBD1 or TRBD2 (5 bases each). The CDR3 sequence is 13 residues long. Looked up from germline, CDR1 is SGHTA and CDR2 is FQGTGA. V was clipped by 5 bases and J by 4 bases, with 10 bases between them. CDR3 nucleotide sequence: TGTGCCAGCAGCCGGCGAGGGGCAGATACGCAGTATTTT. Translation: CASSRRGADTQYF.

This clonotype was counted many times. This chain joins TRBV7-9 and TRBJ1-1, with 7 nucleotides matching TRBD1. This CDR3 has 15 amino acids. Germline V gives CDR1 SEHNR, CDR2 FQNEAQ (reference sequence). After removal of 5 bases from V and 5 bases from J, the junction contained 11 bases not matched to a gene. The CDR3 protein is CASSPLMTGRTEAFF. Here the CDR3 DNA reads TGTGCCAGCAGCCCACTAATGACAGGGAGAACTGAAGCTTTCTTT.

This clonotype was observed a few times. The chain carries TRBV4-2 and TRBJ2-7; 7 bases agree with TRBD1. Germline lookup yields CDR1 LGHNA and CDR2 YNFKEQ. The CDR3 loop spans 15 amino acids. V trimming: 0 bases; J trimming: 3 bases; junction bases outside the gene matches: 5. CDR3 bases: TGTGCCAGCAGCCAAGAAGGGACAGCCAACTACGAGCAGTACTTC. This sequence encodes CASSQEGTANYEQYF.

This clonotype was counted many times. This chain joins TRBV12-3 or TRBV12-4 and TRBJ1-6, with 7 bases identical to TRBD1. J lost 6 bases, V lost 6 bases, and 8 bases had no gene match. The CDR3 runs to 15 residues. The CDR3 DNA is TGTGCCAGCAGATTGAGACAGGGAACTAATTCACCCCTCCACTTT. Its protein is CASRLRQGTNSPLHF.